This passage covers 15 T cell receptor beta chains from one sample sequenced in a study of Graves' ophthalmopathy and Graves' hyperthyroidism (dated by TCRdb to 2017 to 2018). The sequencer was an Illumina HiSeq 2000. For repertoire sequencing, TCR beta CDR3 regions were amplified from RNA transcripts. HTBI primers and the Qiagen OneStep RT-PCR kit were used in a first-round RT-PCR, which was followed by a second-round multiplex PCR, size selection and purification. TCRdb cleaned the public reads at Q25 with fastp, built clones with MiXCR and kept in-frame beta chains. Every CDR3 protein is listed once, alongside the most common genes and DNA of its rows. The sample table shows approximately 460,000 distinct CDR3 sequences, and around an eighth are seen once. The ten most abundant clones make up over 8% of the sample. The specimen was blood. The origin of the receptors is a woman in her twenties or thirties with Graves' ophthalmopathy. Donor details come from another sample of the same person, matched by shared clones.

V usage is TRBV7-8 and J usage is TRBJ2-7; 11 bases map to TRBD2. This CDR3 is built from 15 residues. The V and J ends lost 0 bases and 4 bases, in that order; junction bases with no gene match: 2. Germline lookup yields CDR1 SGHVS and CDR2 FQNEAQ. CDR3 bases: TGTGCCAGCAGCTTAGCGGGACTAGCGGAGTACGAGCAGTACTTC. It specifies CASSLAGLAEYEQYF.

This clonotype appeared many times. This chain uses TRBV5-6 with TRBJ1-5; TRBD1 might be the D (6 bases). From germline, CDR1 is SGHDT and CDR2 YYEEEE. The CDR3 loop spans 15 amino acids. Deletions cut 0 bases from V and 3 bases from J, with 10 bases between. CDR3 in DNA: TGTGCCAGCAGCTTGGAACAGGGTTCCAATCAGCCCCAGCATTTT. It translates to CASSLEQGSNQPQHF.

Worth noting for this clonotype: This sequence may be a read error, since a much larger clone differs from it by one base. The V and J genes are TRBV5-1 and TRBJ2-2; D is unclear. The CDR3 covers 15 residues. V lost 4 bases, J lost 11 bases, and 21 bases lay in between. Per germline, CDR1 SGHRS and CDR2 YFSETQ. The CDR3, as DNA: TGCGCCAGCAGCGTAATTAGTCAAGAGACCAGAGAGCTGTTTTTT. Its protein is CASSVISQETRELFF.

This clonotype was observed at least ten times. The CDR3, as DNA: TGTGCCAGCAGCTTAGCTTTTAATTCACCCCTCCACTTT. This sequence encodes CASSLAFNSPLHF. This rearrangement joins TRBV11-2 to TRBJ1-6, with unresolved D. The V end was cut by 1 base, the J end by 6 bases, with 4 bases between. Germline CDR1 reads SGHAT; CDR2 reads FQNNGV. This CDR3 contains 13 residues.

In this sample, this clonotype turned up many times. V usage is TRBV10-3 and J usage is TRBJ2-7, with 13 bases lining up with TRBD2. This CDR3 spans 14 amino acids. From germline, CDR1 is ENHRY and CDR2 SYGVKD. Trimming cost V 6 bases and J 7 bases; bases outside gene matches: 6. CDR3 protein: CAISAGLAGLEQYF. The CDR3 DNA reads TGTGCCATCAGCGCGGGACTAGCGGGGTTAGAGCAGTACTTC.

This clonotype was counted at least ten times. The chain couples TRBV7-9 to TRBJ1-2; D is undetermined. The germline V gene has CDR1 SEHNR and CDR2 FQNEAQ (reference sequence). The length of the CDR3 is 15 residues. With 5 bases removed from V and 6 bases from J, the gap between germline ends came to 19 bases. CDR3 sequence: CASSLAGQARDGYTF. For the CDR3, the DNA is TGTGCCAGCAGCCTCGCCGGGCAGGCTAGGGATGGCTACACCTTC.

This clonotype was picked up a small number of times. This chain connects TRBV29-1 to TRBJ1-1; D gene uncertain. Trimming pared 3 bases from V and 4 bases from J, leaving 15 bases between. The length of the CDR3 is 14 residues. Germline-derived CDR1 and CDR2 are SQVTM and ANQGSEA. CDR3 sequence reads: CSVDLKFPGTEAFF. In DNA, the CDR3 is TGCAGCGTTGATCTAAAATTTCCCGGCACTGAAGCTTTCTTT. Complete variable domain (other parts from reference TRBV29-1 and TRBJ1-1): SAVISQKPSRDICQRGTSLTIQCQVDSQVTMMFWYRQQPGQSLTLIATANQGSEATYESGFVIDKFPISRPNLTFSTLTVSNMSPEDSSIYLCSVDLKFPGTEAFFGQGTRLTVV.

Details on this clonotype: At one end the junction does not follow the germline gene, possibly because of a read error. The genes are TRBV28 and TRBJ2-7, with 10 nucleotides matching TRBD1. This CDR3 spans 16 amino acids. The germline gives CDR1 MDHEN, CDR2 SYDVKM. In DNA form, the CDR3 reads TGTGCAAGCACTCCCCTTAGTGGACAGGGGGCCTACGAGCAGTACTTC. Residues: CASTPLSGQGAYEQYF. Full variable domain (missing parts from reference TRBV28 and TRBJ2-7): DVKVTQSSRYLVKRTGEKVFLECVQDMDHENMFWYRQDPGLGLRLIYFSYDVKMKEKGDIPEGYSVSREKKERFSLILESASTNQTSMYLCASTPLSGQGAYEQYFGPGTRLTVT.

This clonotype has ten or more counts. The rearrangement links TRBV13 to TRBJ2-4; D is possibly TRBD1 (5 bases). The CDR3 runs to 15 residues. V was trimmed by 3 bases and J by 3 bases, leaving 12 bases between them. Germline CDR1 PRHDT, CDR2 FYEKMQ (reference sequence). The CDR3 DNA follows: TGTGCCAGCAGCTTGACAGAAGGTGGCAAAAACATTCAGTACTTC. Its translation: CASSLTEGGKNIQYF.

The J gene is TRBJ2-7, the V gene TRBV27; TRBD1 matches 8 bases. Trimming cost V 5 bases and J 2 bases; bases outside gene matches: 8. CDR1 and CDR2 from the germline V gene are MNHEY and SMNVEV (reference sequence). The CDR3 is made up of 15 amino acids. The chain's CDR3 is CASSDRGLLTYEQYF. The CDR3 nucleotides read TGTGCCAGCAGTGACAGGGGTCTACTGACCTACGAGCAGTACTTC.

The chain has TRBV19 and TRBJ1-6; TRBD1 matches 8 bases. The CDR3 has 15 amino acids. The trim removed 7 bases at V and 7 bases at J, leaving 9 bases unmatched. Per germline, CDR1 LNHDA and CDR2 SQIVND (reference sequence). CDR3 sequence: CASIQTGGTNSPLHF. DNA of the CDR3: TGTGCCAGTATCCAAACAGGGGGAACAAATTCACCCCTCCACTTT.

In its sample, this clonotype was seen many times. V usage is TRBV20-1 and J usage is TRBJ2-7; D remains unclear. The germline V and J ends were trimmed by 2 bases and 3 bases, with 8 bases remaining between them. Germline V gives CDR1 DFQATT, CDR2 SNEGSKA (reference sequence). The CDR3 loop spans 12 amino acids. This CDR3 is CSARFESYEQYF. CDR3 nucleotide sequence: TGCAGTGCTAGATTTGAGAGCTACGAGCAGTACTTC.

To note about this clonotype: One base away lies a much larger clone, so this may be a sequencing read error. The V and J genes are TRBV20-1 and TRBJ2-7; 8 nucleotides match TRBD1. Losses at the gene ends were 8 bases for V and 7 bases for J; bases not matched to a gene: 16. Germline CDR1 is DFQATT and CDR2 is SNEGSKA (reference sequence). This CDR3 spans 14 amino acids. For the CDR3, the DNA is TGCAGTTCCAAACCAGCCCAGGGGGCGTATGAGCAGTACTTC. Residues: CSSKPAQGAYEQYF.

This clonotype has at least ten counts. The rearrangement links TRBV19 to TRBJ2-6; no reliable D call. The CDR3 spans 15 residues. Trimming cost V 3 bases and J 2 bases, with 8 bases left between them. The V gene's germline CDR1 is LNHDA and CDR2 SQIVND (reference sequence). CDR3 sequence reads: CASSITSAGANVLTF. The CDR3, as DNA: TGTGCCAGTAGTATTACGAGTGCTGGGGCCAACGTCCTGACTTTC.

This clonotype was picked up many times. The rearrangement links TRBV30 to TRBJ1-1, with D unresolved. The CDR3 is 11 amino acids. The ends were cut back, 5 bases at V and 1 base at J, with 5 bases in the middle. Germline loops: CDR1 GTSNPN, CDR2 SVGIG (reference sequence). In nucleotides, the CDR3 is TGTGCCTGGGCGAGGAACACTGAAGCTTTCTTT. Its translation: CAWARNTEAFF.